These T cell receptor beta chains were read from a single sample in a study of OX40 agonist ivuxolimab in advanced cancers. Method: immunoSEQ multiplex PCR; TCRdb's copy keeps in-frame clones and lacks some. Here the sample spans nearly 80,000 clones, about 84% being singletons. Source: CD4+ or CD8+ T cells sorted from blood, taken in a trial of the OX40 agonist ivuxolimab. The receptors stem from an adult with an advanced solid tumor such as melanoma, head and neck, liver or kidney cancer. Both conserved end residues are part of each CDR3. A D gene is named only where the DNA matches it firmly. A clone size is listed for some rows: how often the clone was seen (once, few, many), or a class if it is expanded.

j_gene,d_gene,v_gene,abundance,CDR3nt,CDR3aa
TRBJ1-5,.,TRBV7-9,.,TGTGCCAGCAGCCCGATTGGGGGGACCATTCAGCCCCAGCATTTT,CASSPIGGTIQPQHF
TRBJ2-3,.,TRBV5-1,.,TGCGCCAGCAGCTTGGGGTTTGTGGGGGAAGGAGATACGCAGTATTTT,CASSLGFVGEGDTQYF
TRBJ2-6,.,TRBV6-1,.,TGTGCCAGCAGCCCGGTTCACTCTGGGGCCAACGTCCTGACTTTC,CASSPVHSGANVLTF
TRBJ2-5,.,TRBV6-6,.,TGTGCCAGCAGTTACGAGGGTTTGGTGGAGACCCAGTACTTC,CASSYEGLVETQYF
TRBJ2-1,.,TRBV18,.,TGTGCCAGCTCACCTCTACCGTCGACAGGCTCCTACAATGAGCAGTTCTTC,CASSPLPSTGSYNEQFF
TRBJ2-1,.,TRBV2,.,TGTGCCAGCGGTCAAAGTATCTATGAGCAGTTCTTC,CASGQSIYEQFF
TRBJ2-4,TRBD1,TRBV4-3,.,TGCGCCAGCAGCCAAGACCCAAGGACAGGTGGAGCCAAAAACATTCAGTACTTC,CASSQDPRTGGAKNIQYF
TRBJ1-2,.,TRBV28,.,TGTGCCAGCAGTTTCCCACAGGGCCGGAACTATGGCTACACCTTC,CASSFPQGRNYGYTF
TRBJ2-7,.,TRBV28,.,TGTGCCAGCAGTCAGGGGGGGACACAGGATGGGGAGCAGTACTTC,CASSQGGTQDGEQYF
TRBJ2-1,.,TRBV5-4,.,TGTGCCAGCAGCACAGGACAGCTCAATGAGCAGTTCTTC,CASSTGQLNEQFF
TRBJ2-3,.,TRBV7-9,.,TGTGCCAGCAGCTTAAGGGGTTTAGGCACAGATACGCAGTATTTT,CASSLRGLGTDTQYF
TRBJ1-4,TRBD1,TRBV28,.,TGTGCCAGCAGTCAACAGGGGGTAGCTAATGAAAAACTGTTTTTT,CASSQQGVANEKLFF
TRBJ1-5,TRBD1,TRBV10-2,once,TGCGCCAGCAGTGAGCCCGACAGGGGTAGGTCTCAGCCCCAGCATTTT,CASSEPDRGRSQPQHF
TRBJ2-7,.,TRBV10-3,once,TGTGCCATCAGTGAGATGGGGGCCTACGAGCAGTACTTC,CAISEMGAYEQYF
TRBJ2-1,TRBD2,TRBV9,.,TGTGCCAGCGGTAGCGGGCCAAACTCCTACAATGAGCAGTTCTTC,CASGSGPNSYNEQFF
TRBJ2-1,TRBD1,TRBV7-7,.,TGTGCCAGCAGCTTAGAGGGACAGGGCAATGAGCAGTTCTTC,CASSLEGQGNEQFF
TRBJ2-6,.,TRBV7-9,.,TGTGCCAGCAGCCGAACCGGACGGGTCAACGTCCTGACTTTC,CASSRTGRVNVLTF
TRBJ1-2,TRBD1,TRBV30,.,TGTGCCTGGAGTCCAAATTACCGGGGACAGTTGATCCTATATGGCTACACCTTC,CAWSPNYRGQLILYGYTF
TRBJ1-1,TRBD1,TRBV10-1,few,TGCGCCAGCAGTGTGCCACAGGGGGAAGCTTTCTTT,CASSVPQGEAFF
TRBJ2-4,TRBD1,TRBV5-4,.,TGTGCCAGCAGCATGGGGACAGGGGGCCAAAACATTCAGTACTTC,CASSMGTGGQNIQYF